What follows are 18 T cell receptor beta chains derived from one specimen sequenced in a study of blood T cell repertoires in COVID-19. The data were produced by immunoSEQ multiplex PCR, yet TCRdb's version contains in-frame clones alone and is incomplete. In the table there are approximately 150,000 clones, over 60% of which are singletons. The material sequenced was peripheral blood. The receptor source for this set is a man aged 45-65 years with acute or convalescent COVID-19.

The chain links TRBV15 to TRBJ1-3; possibly TRBD1 for D (6 bases). V lost 2 bases and J lost 0, with 11 bases in between. Germline CDR1 LNHNV, CDR2 YYDKDF (reference sequence). CDR3 length: 16 amino acids. The CDR3 DNA follows: TGTGCCACCAGCAGACCCGGACAGATCTCTGGAAACACCATATATTTT. Protein sequence: CATSRPGQISGNTIYF. The full variable domain, rest sourced from reference TRBV15 and TRBJ1-3, is DAMVIQNPRYQVTQFGKPVTLSCSQTLNHNVMYWYQQKSSQAPKLLFHYYDKDFNNEADTPDNFQSRRPNTSFCFLDIRSPGLGDTAMYLCATSRPGQISGNTIYFGEGSWLTVV.

This chain joins TRBV2 and TRBJ2-5; 8 positions match TRBD1. CDR3 length equals 15 residues. CDR1 is SNHLY, CDR2 FYNNEI, per germline. Trimming at V came to 5 bases and at J to 5 bases, leaving 10 bases not matched to a gene. The chain's CDR3 is CASSFSGQGGETQYF. The CDR3 region has the DNA TGTGCCAGCAGTTTTTCCGGACAGGGCGGCGAGACCCAGTACTTC.

This chain links TRBV6-1 with TRBJ1-2; no clear D. Germline values: CDR1 MNHNS, CDR2 SASEGT. Trimming left V 2 bases short and J 4 bases short, with 8 bases between. This CDR3 comprises 13 residues. CDR3 amino acids: CASSESGRYGYTF. The CDR3 DNA follows: TGTGCCAGCAGTGAATCAGGCCGCTATGGCTACACCTTC.

This chain connects TRBV5-1 to TRBJ1-5; 9 nucleotides match TRBD1. The germline V gene encodes CDR1 SGHRS and CDR2 YFSETQ. The junction had 9 bases not matched to a gene; V was cut back by 5 bases and J by 6 bases. This CDR3 has 15 amino acids. CDR3 residues: CASRAGQGMGQPQHF. In DNA, the CDR3 is TGCGCCAGCAGAGCGGGACAGGGAATGGGTCAGCCCCAGCATTTT. Together with reference TRBV5-1 and TRBJ1-5, the CDR3 gives the full variable domain: KAGVTQTPRYLIKTRGQQVTLSCSPISGHRSVSWYQQTPGQGLQFLFEYFSETQRNKGNFPGRFSGRQFSNSRSEMNVSTLELGDSALYLCASRAGQGMGQPQHFGDGTRLSIL.

The CDR3 is CASSTSRGNTEAFF. Written as DNA, the CDR3 is TGTGCCAGCAGTACCTCTCGGGGGAACACTGAAGCTTTCTTT. The gene calls are TRBV6-6 and TRBJ1-1; D gene uncertain. The CDR3 covers 14 residues. The V gene lost 5 bases and the J gene lost 1 base, with 11 bases spanning the gap. Germline V CDR1 and CDR2: MNHNY, SVGAGI (reference sequence).

The CDR3, as DNA: TGTGCCAGCAGCTTAGATTACGGACTAGCGAACACAGATACGCAGTATTTT. This encodes CASSLDYGLANTDTQYF. The V and J genes are TRBV7-8 and TRBJ2-3; 9 nucleotides match TRBD2. Germline CDR1 and CDR2: SGHVS and FQNEAQ. The length of the CDR3 is 17 residues. Germline trimming cut 1 base from V and 2 bases from J; bases unmatched to any gene: 7. Using reference TRBV7-8 and TRBJ2-3 for the parts outside the CDR3, the full variable domain is GAGVSQSPRYKVAKRGQDVALRCDPISGHVSLFWYQQALGQGPEFLTYFQNEAQLDKSGLPSDRFFAERPEGSVSTLKIQRTQQEDSAVYLCASSLDYGLANTDTQYFGPGTRLTVL.

This clone was counted many times. The chain combines TRBV7-2 with TRBJ2-5, with 9 bases that match TRBD1. The CDR3 spans 15 residues. J gave up 2 bases and V 4 bases, and 5 bases lay outside the gene matches. Germline V gives CDR1 SGHTA, CDR2 FQGNSA. This CDR3 reads CASSWGQGNQETQYF. The CDR3 DNA sequence: TGTGCCAGCAGCTGGGGACAGGGTAATCAAGAGACCCAGTACTTC.

This clone was counted a single time. CDR3 amino acids: CASSGVGMYYGYTF. Here the CDR3 DNA reads TGTGCCAGCAGTGGTGTGGGCATGTACTATGGCTACACCTTC. The chain has TRBV2 and TRBJ1-2, with D hard to call. Germline V CDR1 and CDR2: SNHLY, FYNNEI. Trimming took off 4 bases at V and 3 bases at J, with 12 bases between the two ends. The CDR3 has 14 amino acids.

The rearrangement joins TRBV6-5 to TRBJ1-5; D unclear. Trimming cost V 8 bases and J 2 bases, with 13 bases left between them. Germline CDR1 is MNHEY and CDR2 is SVGAGI. There are 14 residues in the CDR3. In nucleotides, the CDR3 is TGTGCCAGCCGGTGGGGAGTTGGCAATCAGCCCCAGCATTTT. The encoded protein is CASRWGVGNQPQHF.

This clone appeared a single time. The gene calls are TRBV2 and TRBJ1-1; 7 nucleotides match TRBD1. Germline V gives CDR1 SNHLY, CDR2 FYNNEI. This CDR3 is built from 14 residues. V shed 6 bases and J 5 bases; nucleotides not matched to a gene: 9. In DNA, the CDR3 is TGTGCCAGCAGCCAACAGGTCAGGGGGACTGAAGCTTTCTTT. It translates to CASSQQVRGTEAFF.

The V call is TRBV19, the J call TRBJ1-5; no clear D. Between the trimmed V and J ends, which lost 7 bases and 2 bases, there was a span of 15 bases. The CDR3 length is 15 residues. Germline V gives CDR1 LNHDA, CDR2 SQIVND (reference sequence). This CDR3 is CASNLGRSGNQPQHF. As DNA, the CDR3 is TGTGCCAGTAATCTTGGGCGTTCCGGCAATCAGCCCCAGCATTTT.

This chain uses TRBV6-5 with TRBJ2-7; D ambiguous. Germline-derived CDR1 and CDR2 are MNHEY and SVGAGI. Deletions cut 6 bases from V and 0 bases from J, with 9 bases between. The CDR3 totals 13 residues. DNA of the CDR3: TGTGCCAGCAGAAAACAGAGCTCCTACGAGCAGTACGTC. This codes for CASRKQSSYEQYV.

The chain carries TRBV23-1 and TRBJ1-3, with D uncertain. TRBV23-1 is noted as an ORF with a role that remains uncertain. The CDR3 covers 17 residues. V lost 4 bases to trimming and J lost 0 bases, with 16 bases between them. The DNA for the CDR3 is TGCGCCAGCAGTCGCCGTAGCGAAATTCTCTCTGGAAACACCATATATTTT. Residues: CASSRRSEILSGNTIYF.

The CDR3 spells CAISATGFRETQYF. For the CDR3, the DNA is TGTGCCATCAGTGCGACAGGATTTAGGGAGACCCAGTACTTC. The chain employs TRBV10-3 and TRBJ2-5, with D possibly matching TRBD1 (6 bases). CDR1 is ENHRY and CDR2 is SYGVKD in the germline V gene. With 4 bases removed from V and 5 bases from J, the gap between germline ends came to 14 bases. This CDR3 is built from 14 residues.

V gene TRBV25-1 combines with J gene TRBJ1-4, with no clear D. Germline V lookup: CDR1 MGHDK, CDR2 SYGVNS. The CDR3 covers 11 residues. Between the trimmed V and J ends, which lost 4 bases and 7 bases, there was a span of 4 bases. CDR3 residues: CASSVREKLFF. The CDR3 DNA sequence: TGTGCCAGCAGTGTCCGTGAAAAACTGTTTTTT.

J is TRBJ1-1 and V is TRBV27; 8 bases align to TRBD1. The CDR3 has 14 residues. Losses at the gene ends were 7 bases for V and 7 bases for J; bases not matched to a gene: 11. The V gene's germline CDR1 is MNHEY and CDR2 SMNVEV (reference sequence). CDR3 amino acids: CASTLRTGNGEAFF. The CDR3 region has the DNA TGTGCCAGCACCTTACGGACAGGGAACGGTGAAGCTTTCTTT.

V gene TRBV30 combines with J gene TRBJ2-5, with D possibly being TRBD2 (5 bases). Trimming removed 4 bases at V and 4 bases at J, with 16 bases between. The CDR3 has 14 amino acids. Germline V CDR1 and CDR2: GTSNPN, SVGIG (reference sequence). The CDR3 nucleotides are TGTGCCTGGAAAGTCGGCCTAGCCGGAGAGACCCAGTACTTC. This sequence encodes CAWKVGLAGETQYF.

V gene TRBV9 combines with J gene TRBJ2-1; TRBD1 matches at 8 bases. Per germline, CDR1 SGDLS and CDR2 YYNGEE. V was clipped by 0 bases and J by 13 bases; unmatched bases: 6. The CDR3 sequence is 13 residues long. The CDR3 coding sequence is TGTGCCAGCAGCGTAGGGACAGGGCCTTTCCAGTTCTTC. Its translation: CASSVGTGPFQFF.